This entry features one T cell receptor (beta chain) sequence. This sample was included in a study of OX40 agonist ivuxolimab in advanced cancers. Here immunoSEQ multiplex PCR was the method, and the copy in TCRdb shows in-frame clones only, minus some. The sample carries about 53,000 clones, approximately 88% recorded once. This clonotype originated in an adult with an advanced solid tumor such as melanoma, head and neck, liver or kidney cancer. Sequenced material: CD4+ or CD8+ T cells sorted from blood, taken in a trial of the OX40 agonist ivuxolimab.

The CDR3 DNA follows: TGTGCCAGCAGCCAGGGGAGCACTAATGAAAAACTGTTTTTT. Protein: CASSQGSTNEKLFF. The rearrangement uses TRBV6-6 and TRBJ1-4, with D possibly TRBD1 on 6 matching bases. Germline lookup yields CDR1 MNHNY and CDR2 SVGAGI (reference sequence). Trimming took off 6 bases at V and 2 bases at J, with 10 bases between the two ends. This CDR3 comprises 14 residues.